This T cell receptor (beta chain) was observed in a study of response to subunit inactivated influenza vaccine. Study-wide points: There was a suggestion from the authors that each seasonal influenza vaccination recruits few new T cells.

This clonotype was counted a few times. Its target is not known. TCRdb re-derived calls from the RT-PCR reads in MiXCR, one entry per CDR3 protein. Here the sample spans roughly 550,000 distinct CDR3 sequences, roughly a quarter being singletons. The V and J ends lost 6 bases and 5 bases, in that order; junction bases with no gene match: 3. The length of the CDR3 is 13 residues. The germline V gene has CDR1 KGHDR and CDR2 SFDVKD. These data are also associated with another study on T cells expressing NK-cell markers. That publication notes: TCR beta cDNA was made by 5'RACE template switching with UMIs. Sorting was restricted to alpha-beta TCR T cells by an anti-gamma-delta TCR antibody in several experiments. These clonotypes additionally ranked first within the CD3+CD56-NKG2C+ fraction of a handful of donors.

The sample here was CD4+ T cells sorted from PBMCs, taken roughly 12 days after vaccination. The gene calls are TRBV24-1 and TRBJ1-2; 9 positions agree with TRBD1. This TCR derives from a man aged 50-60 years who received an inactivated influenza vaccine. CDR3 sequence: CATSWGQGYGYTF. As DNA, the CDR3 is TGTGCCACCAGTTGGGGACAGGGATATGGCTACACCTTC.